A single T cell receptor beta chain is shown here with its context. This CDR3 region has 18 residues. V shed 4 bases and J 4 bases; nucleotides not matched to a gene: 10. Looked up from germline, CDR1 is MNHEY and CDR2 is SMNVEV (reference sequence). These data belong to a study of blood T cell repertoires in COVID-19. In the original processing: By means of reference gene primer amplification, nucleated cell counts were estimated. Profiled with immunoSEQ multiplex PCR; TCRdb holds only in-frame clones, not every one. V and J calls and clone size come straight from that table; D and trimming were deduced from the DNA. The data show around 71,000 clones, approximately 83% seen once.

The chain carries TRBV27 and TRBJ2-6; 10 bases match TRBD2. The receptor was derived from a man between 25 and 39 years old with COVID-19, enrolled during active disease. Sequencing was performed on peripheral blood. The CDR3 is CASSSSGRVLGGANVLTF. The DNA for the CDR3 is TGTGCCAGCAGTTCGAGCGGGAGGGTCCTGGGGGGGGCCAACGTCCTGACTTTC.